These T cell receptor beta chains were read from a single sample in a study of blood T cell repertoires in COVID-19. Assay: immunoSEQ multiplex PCR; the TCRdb copy retains only in-frame clones and omits some. The sample comprises some 200,000 clones, about 91% of which are singletons, and about a tenth rests with the top ten. The sequenced material came from PBMCs or T cells enriched from blood (not recorded which). All receptors come from a man younger than 35 with acute COVID-19. Each CDR3 is given with its conserved first and last residue. Fields, in order: CDR3 length, D gene, clone size, V gene, J gene, CDR3 protein, CDR3 DNA. A D gene is named only where the DNA matches it firmly. Only some rows state a clone size, as once, few, many or a class for expanded clones.

>14|TRBD1|NA|TRBV28|TRBJ1-3
CASISGTGVNTIYF
TGTGCCAGCATCTCCGGGACAGGGGTAAACACCATATATTTT
>16|NA|NA|TRBV29-1|TRBJ2-5
CSVEDYGGREQETQYF
TGCAGCGTTGAAGATTACGGGGGGCGGGAACAAGAGACCCAGTACTTC
>14|TRBD1|NA|TRBV7-2|TRBJ1-1
CASRSRTGETEAFF
TGTGCCAGTCGAAGCCGGACAGGGGAAACTGAAGCTTTCTTT
>14|TRBD2|NA|TRBV10-3|TRBJ2-3
CAISGREGADTQYF
TGTGCCATCAGTGGGCGGGAGGGGGCAGATACGCAGTATTTT
>13|NA|NA|TRBV14|TRBJ1-1
CASSQPGEIEAFF
TGTGCCAGCAGCCAACCCGGGGAGATTGAAGCTTTCTTT
>13|NA|NA|TRBV19|TRBJ1-5
CASSTRYNQPQHF
TGTGCCAGTAGTACGCGTTACAATCAGCCCCAGCATTTT
>10|NA|NA|TRBV6-5|TRBJ2-7
CASSNEEQYF
TGTGCCAGCAGTAACGAGGAGCAGTACTTC
>16|TRBD2|NA|TRBV4-3|TRBJ2-1
CASSQGGLAGENEQFF
TGCGCCAGCAGCCAAGGGGGACTAGCGGGAGAGAATGAGCAGTTCTTC
>15|NA|NA|TRBV29-1|TRBJ2-7
CSVEFGTGGLYEQYF
TGCAGCGTTGAATTTGGGACGGGGGGCCTCTACGAGCAGTACTTC
>18|NA|NA|TRBV11-3|TRBJ2-5
CASSFSRPVFGFQETQYF
TGTGCCAGCAGCTTTAGCCGCCCCGTCTTCGGCTTCCAAGAGACCCAGTACTTC
>14|NA|NA|TRBV5-4|TRBJ2-5
CASSTSDRRETQYF
TGTGCCAGCAGCACATCAGACAGGAGGGAGACCCAGTACTTC
>13|TRBD1|NA|TRBV12-3/TRBV12-4|TRBJ2-5
CASGTGSQETQYF
TGTGCCAGCGGGACAGGGAGCCAAGAGACCCAGTACTTC
>12|NA|NA|TRBV27|TRBJ2-5
CASRRDQGTQYF
TGTGCCAGCAGGCGGGACCAGGGGACCCAGTACTTC
>15|TRBD1|NA|TRBV10-2|TRBJ1-5
CASSDLRQGGQPQHF
TGCGCCAGCAGTGACCTAAGACAGGGCGGGCAGCCCCAGCATTTT
>13|TRBD1|NA|TRBV5-4|TRBJ1-1
CASSNRGSTEAFF
TGTGCCAGCAGCAACAGGGGATCCACTGAAGCTTTCTTT
>16|NA|NA|TRBV6-2/TRBV6-3|TRBJ1-2
CASSYGTPPIYYGYTF
TGTGCCAGCAGTTACGGGACTCCCCCAATCTACTATGGCTACACCTTC
>14|TRBD1|few|TRBV5-1|TRBJ2-7
CASSSGTGSYEQYF
TGCGCCAGCAGCTCCGGGACAGGCTCCTACGAGCAGTACTTC
>12|NA|NA|TRBV4-1|TRBJ2-7
CASSLGSKEQYF
TGCGCCAGCAGCCTCGGGTCTAAGGAGCAGTACTTC
>18|TRBD2|NA|TRBV7-6|TRBJ2-2
CASSPGLAGGPKTGELFF
TGTGCCAGCAGTCCAGGCCTGGCGGGAGGACCTAAGACCGGGGAGCTGTTTTTT
>14|NA|NA|TRBV7-2|TRBJ1-1
CASSFVSGQTEAFF
TGTGCCAGCAGCTTTGTCTCAGGGCAGACTGAAGCTTTCTTT
>14|TRBD1|NA|TRBV27|TRBJ1-2
CASSPLTGKIFYTF
TGTGCCAGCAGTCCGCTGACAGGGAAGATTTTCTACACCTTC
>13|TRBD2|NA|TRBV29-1|TRBJ2-1
CSVEGVAGGEQFF
TGCAGCGTCGAAGGAGTAGCGGGGGGTGAGCAGTTCTTC
>18|NA|NA|TRBV3-1/TRBV3-2|TRBJ2-1
CASSQEYGGNPSYNEQFF
TGTGCCAGCAGCCAAGAATATGGAGGGAACCCCTCTTACAATGAGCAGTTCTTC